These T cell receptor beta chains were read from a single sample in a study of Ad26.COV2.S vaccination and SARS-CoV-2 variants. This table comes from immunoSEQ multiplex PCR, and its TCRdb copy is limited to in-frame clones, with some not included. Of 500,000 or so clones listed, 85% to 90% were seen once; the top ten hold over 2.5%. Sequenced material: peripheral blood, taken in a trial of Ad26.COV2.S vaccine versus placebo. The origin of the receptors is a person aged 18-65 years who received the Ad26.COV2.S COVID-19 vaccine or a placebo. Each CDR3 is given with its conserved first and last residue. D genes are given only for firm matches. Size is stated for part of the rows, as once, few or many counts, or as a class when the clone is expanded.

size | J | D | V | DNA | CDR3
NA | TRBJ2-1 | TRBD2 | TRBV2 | TGTGCCAGCAGTTCCCGGCGACTAGCGGGAGGGCGGAATGAGCAGTTCTTC | CASSSRRLAGGRNEQFF
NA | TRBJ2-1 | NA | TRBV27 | TGTGCCAGCAGTTTCGGACTGGGGGGAGTTAACAATGAGCAGTTCTTC | CASSFGLGGVNNEQFF
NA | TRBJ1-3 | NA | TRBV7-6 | TGTGCCAGCAGCTTAGCAGGAACCTCTGGAAACACCATATATTTT | CASSLAGTSGNTIYF
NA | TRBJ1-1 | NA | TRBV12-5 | TGTGCTAGTGGTTTAAGGAACACTGAAGCTTTCTTT | CASGLRNTEAFF
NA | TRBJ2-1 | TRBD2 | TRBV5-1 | TGCGCCAGCGGCGGGACTAGCGGGGGCAGAGATGAGCAGTTCTTC | CASGGTSGGRDEQFF
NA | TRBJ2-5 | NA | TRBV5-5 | TGTGCCAGCAGCCCGCTCCGGCTAGCTGGGGAGACCCAGTACTTC | CASSPLRLAGETQYF
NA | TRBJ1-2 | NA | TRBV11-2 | TGTGCCAGCAGCTTAGCGGGAGGGAACTATGGCTACACCTTC | CASSLAGGNYGYTF
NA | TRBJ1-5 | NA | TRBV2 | TGTGCCAGCATATCCTTCAGGGGAAGCAATCAGCCCCAGCATTTT | CASISFRGSNQPQHF
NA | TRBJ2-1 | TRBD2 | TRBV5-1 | TGCGCCAGCACCCTAAACCCGGGACTAGCGGGGGGGAGCTCCTACAATGAGCAGTTCTTC | CASTLNPGLAGGSSYNEQFF
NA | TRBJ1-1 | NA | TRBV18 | TGTGCCAGCTCACCACCGTCTCAGGGATTCACTGAAGCTTTCTTT | CASSPPSQGFTEAFF
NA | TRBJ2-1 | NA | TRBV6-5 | TGTGCCAGCAGTTACGGGGTATACAATGAGCAGTTCTTC | CASSYGVYNEQFF
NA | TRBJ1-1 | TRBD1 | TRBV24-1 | TGTGCCACCAGTGATAGCAGACAGGGGGTTATGAACACTGAAGCTTTCTTT | CATSDSRQGVMNTEAFF
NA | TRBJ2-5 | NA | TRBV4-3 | TGCGCCAGCAGCCAAGGTGGAGGGATAGAGACCCAGTACTTC | CASSQGGGIETQYF
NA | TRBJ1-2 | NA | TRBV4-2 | TGTGCCAGCAGCCAAAACCTGGGGGGATCTAACTATGGCTACACCTTC | CASSQNLGGSNYGYTF
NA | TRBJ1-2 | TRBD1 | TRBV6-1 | TGTGCCAGCAGTGAAGCAGGACAGGTTATCTATGGCTACACCTTC | CASSEAGQVIYGYTF
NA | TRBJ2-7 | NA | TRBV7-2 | TGTGCCAGCAGCGAACCAGCCGTAAGGTACGAGCAGTACTTC | CASSEPAVRYEQYF
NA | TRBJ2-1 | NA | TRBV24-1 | TGTGCCACCAGTGATTTGTCACCGGGACACCACTACAATGAGCAGTTCTTC | CATSDLSPGHHYNEQFF
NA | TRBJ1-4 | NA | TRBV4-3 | TGCGCCAGCAGCCAAGTCACCCAGGGCTCAACTAATGAAAAACTGTTTTTT | CASSQVTQGSTNEKLFF
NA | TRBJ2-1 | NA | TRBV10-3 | TGTGCCATCAGTGGGGGACCGTCCAATGAGCAGTTCTTC | CAISGGPSNEQFF
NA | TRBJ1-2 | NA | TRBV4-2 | TGTGCCAGCAGCCCGTATGAGGGGACCGGCTACACCTTC | CASSPYEGTGYTF
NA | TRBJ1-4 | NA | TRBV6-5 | TGTGCCAGCAGTTACTCGAGAGGAGAAAAACTGTTTTTT | CASSYSRGEKLFF
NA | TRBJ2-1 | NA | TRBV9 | TGTGCCAGCAGCGTCCCAGGGGTCAATGAGCAGTTCTTC | CASSVPGVNEQFF
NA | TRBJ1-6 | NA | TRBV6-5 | TGTGCCAGCAGCGGGAGAGGGGGTGATTCACCCCTCCACTTT | CASSGRGGDSPLHF
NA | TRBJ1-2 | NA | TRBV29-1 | TGCAGCGTCACCGGACAGCACACCTTC | CSVTGQHTF
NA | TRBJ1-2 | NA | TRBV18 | TGTGCCAGCTCACCCTTCTTAACCAAAGACGGAGACTATGGCTACACCTTC | CASSPFLTKDGDYGYTF
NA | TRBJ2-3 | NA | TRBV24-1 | TGTGCCACCAGTGACCCTCGTCGGACGTATTTT | CATSDPRRTYF
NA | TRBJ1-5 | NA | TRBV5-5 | TGTGCCAGCAGCCCTAGTATCCCCCCCTATCAGCCCCAGCATTTT | CASSPSIPPYQPQHF
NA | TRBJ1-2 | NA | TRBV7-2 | TGTGCCAGCAGCTTAGTCTCTGGGCCCAACTATGGCTACACCTTC | CASSLVSGPNYGYTF
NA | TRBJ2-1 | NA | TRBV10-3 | TGTGCCATCAGTGAGTCACGGTCAGACGATGAGCAGTTCTTC | CAISESRSDDEQFF
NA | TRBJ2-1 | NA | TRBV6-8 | TGTGCCAGCAGTTACTCGAGGGCCCCGGTTCAGCAGTTCTTC | CASSYSRAPVQQFF
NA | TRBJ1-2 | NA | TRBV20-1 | TGCAGTGCTAGTGAAGGTTGGGACTATGGCTACACCTTC | CSASEGWDYGYTF
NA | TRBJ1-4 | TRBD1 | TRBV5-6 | TGTGCCAGCAGCTTGGCAGGGGGCCGTGAAAAACTGTTTTTT | CASSLAGGREKLFF
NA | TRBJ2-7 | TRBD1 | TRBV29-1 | TGCAGCGTTGGCCTCGGGACAGGGGCCGAGCAGTACTTC | CSVGLGTGAEQYF
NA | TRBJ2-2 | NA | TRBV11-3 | TGTGCCAGCAGCTCAACACAGGGCGGGGAGCTGTTTTTT | CASSSTQGGELFF
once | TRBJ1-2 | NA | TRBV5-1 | TGCGCCAGCAGCTTGGAAAAGGTATCTGGCTATGGCTACACCTTC | CASSLEKVSGYGYTF
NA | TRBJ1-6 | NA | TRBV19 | TGTGCCAGTAGTATAGTTCCGGCCGGGGCGACACCCCTCCACTTT | CASSIVPAGATPLHF
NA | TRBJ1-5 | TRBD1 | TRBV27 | TGTGCCAGCAGTCCCCACGGACAGGGAAAGTACGCCAATCAGCCCCAGCATTTT | CASSPHGQGKYANQPQHF
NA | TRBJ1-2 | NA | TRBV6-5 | TGTGCCAGCAGTTTCGGGGGACTTCTTCGGGACTATGGCTACACCTTC | CASSFGGLLRDYGYTF
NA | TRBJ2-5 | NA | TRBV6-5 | TGTGCCAGCAGTTTTATAGGACCCGGGGAGACCCAGTACTTC | CASSFIGPGETQYF
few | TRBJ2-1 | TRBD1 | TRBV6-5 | TGTGCCAGCAGCACCGGGCAGGGGGCACCTAATGAGCAGTTCTTC | CASSTGQGAPNEQFF
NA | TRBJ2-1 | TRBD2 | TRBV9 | TGTGCCAGCAGCGTAGCAGCGGGAGATTTGAATGAGCAGTTCTTC | CASSVAAGDLNEQFF
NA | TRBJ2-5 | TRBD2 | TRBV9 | TGTGCCAGCAGCGTCGGCCCTGCTAGCGGGGGCCAAGAGACCCAGTACTTC | CASSVGPASGGQETQYF
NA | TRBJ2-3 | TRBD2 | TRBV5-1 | TGCGCCAGCAGCTTGCTAGCGGGGCACTCAGATACGCAGTATTTT | CASSLLAGHSDTQYF
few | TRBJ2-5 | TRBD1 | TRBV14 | TGTGCCAGCAGCCAAGTAGGCAGGGGGCGTGAGACCCAGTACTTC | CASSQVGRGRETQYF
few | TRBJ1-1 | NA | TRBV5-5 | TGTGCCAGCAGCTTGGAGAGAGACACTGAAGCTTTCTTT | CASSLERDTEAFF
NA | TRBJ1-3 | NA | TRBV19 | TGTGCCAGTAGCCCCTCGAGGGCTGGAAACACCATATATTTT | CASSPSRAGNTIYF
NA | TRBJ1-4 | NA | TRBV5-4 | TGTGCCAGCAGCGTCAACCCGATCACCGAGGAAAAACTGTTTTTT | CASSVNPITEEKLFF
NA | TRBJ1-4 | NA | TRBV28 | TGTGCCAGCAGCCACGGGACCGAGAATGAAAAACTGTTTTTT | CASSHGTENEKLFF
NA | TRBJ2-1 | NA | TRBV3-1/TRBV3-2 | TGTGCCAGCAGCCAGTCCAGGGCCAATGAGCAGTTCTTC | CASSQSRANEQFF
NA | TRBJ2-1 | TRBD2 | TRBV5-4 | TGTGCCAGCAGCTTGGCGCACCTAACCCCCGCTAGCGGGAGGGGGAATGAGCAGTTCTTC | CASSLAHLTPASGRGNEQFF
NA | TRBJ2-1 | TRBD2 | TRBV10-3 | TGTGCCATCAGTGTGGGACTAGCGGGAGGGCGGAGTATGAATGAGCAGTTCTTC | CAISVGLAGGRSMNEQFF
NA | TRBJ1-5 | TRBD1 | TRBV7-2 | TGTGCCAGCAGCCGACAGGGGGACCAGCCCCAGCATTTT | CASSRQGDQPQHF
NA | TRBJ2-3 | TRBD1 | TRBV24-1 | TGTGCCACCAATCATCCGGGACAGGGGCCAGATACGCAGTATTTT | CATNHPGQGPDTQYF
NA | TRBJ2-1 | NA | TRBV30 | TGTGCCTGGAGTGTGCTAGCAGTTTACAATGAGCAGTTCTTC | CAWSVLAVYNEQFF
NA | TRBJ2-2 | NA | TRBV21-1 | TGTGCCAGCAGCAAAGGGGGGGGACTCAACACCGGGGAGCTGTTTTTT | CASSKGGGLNTGELFF
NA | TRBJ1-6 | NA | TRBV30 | TGTGCCTGGACTCAGATTCATAATTCACCCCTCCACTTT | CAWTQIHNSPLHF